This TCR beta chain originates from a study of blood T cell repertoires in COVID-19. Note on this clone: This is likely a read error, given that the CDR3 carries no conserved phenylalanine or tryptophan at its end.

The CDR3 totals 12 residues. With 9 bases clipped from V and 8 bases from J, the junction kept 6 bases outside the gene matches. The germline V gene has CDR1 MGHDK and CDR2 SYGVNS. The assay was immunoSEQ multiplex PCR, and TCRdb's table has in-frame clones only and misses some. The profile covers 100,000 or so clones, with 75% to 85% appearing a single time and 4.1% taken by the ten largest. The chain employs TRBV25-1 and TRBJ1-2; 10 positions agree with TRBD1. Material: peripheral blood. The TCR was taken from a man aged 55 to 70 with acute or convalescent COVID-19. In nucleotides, the CDR3 is TGTGCCAGTCAAGGGACAGGGGTCGGCTACACCCTC. Protein: CASQGTGVGYTL.